This T cell receptor beta chain was captured by sequencing in a study of T cells in Graves' hyperthyroidism and ophthalmopathy. Findings of the study overall: Expanded thyroid clonotypes (above 0.001) were mostly also found in blood.

This clonotype has at least ten counts. The antigen remains undetermined. Calling Graves' hyperthyroidism stable meant ophthalmopathy did not progress within 18 months. PBMCs stemmed from approximately 9.1 ml fresh peripheral blood. V dropped 2 bases and J dropped 8 bases, with 9 bases sitting between them. CDR1 and CDR2 (germline): GTSNPN, SVGIG (reference sequence). The CDR3 consists of 11 residues. TCR beta CDR3 regions were amplified from RNA transcripts. First-round RT-PCR with HTBI primers amplified the TCR CDR3 region. MiXCR, applied by TCRdb to the multiplex PCR reads, yields one record per CDR3 protein. The sample has about 570,000 distinct CDR3 sequences, around 13% seen once; the top ten hold approximately 13%.

What was sequenced was blood. This clonotype originated in a woman in her thirties or forties with Graves' hyperthyroidism. The J gene is TRBJ1-2, the V gene TRBV30, with TRBD1 as a possible D gene (5 bases). The CDR3 region is CAWSRTIGYTF. The CDR3, as DNA: TGTGCCTGGAGTCGGACAATAGGCTACACCTTC.